These 23 T cell receptor beta chains were sequenced from one sample in a study of blood T cells in healthy people across ages. With a J-beta primer mix and a sample-barcoded 5' primer, a second PCR ran roughly 6 to 11 cycles. Using its own MiXCR run on the 5' RACE reads, TCRdb lists one record per CDR3 protein. This sample has about 1.8 million distinct CDR3 sequences, with roughly 52% found just once. The sample taken for sequencing was blood. Every receptor here comes from a woman aged 40 to 49 in good health.

This clonotype was counted a single time. The chain has TRBV28 and TRBJ2-3; D gene ambiguous. CDR1 and CDR2 from the germline V gene are MDHEN and SYDVKM. There are 14 residues in the CDR3. V was trimmed by 3 bases and J by 2 bases, leaving 9 bases between them. The DNA of the CDR3 is TGTGCCAGCAGTTTGGAGACCCTCACAGATACGCAGTATTTT. Protein: CASSLETLTDTQYF.

V usage is TRBV4-3 and J usage is TRBJ2-1; D call uncertain. V lost 4 bases and J 6 bases, leaving 10 bases between the germline ends. Germline CDR1 reads LGHNA; CDR2 reads YSLEER. This CDR3 has 13 amino acids. The CDR3 DNA sequence: TGCGCCAGCAGCCGTGCGTTGAGCAATGAGCAGTTCTTC. This encodes CASSRALSNEQFF.

The V and J genes are TRBV27 and TRBJ1-6; D not resolved. Germline V gives CDR1 MNHEY, CDR2 SMNVEV (reference sequence). V gave up 2 bases and J gave up 5 bases, with 13 bases separating them. The CDR3 has 16 residues. CDR3 protein: CASSLHLRIHNSPLHF. CDR3 nucleotides: TGTGCCAGCAGTTTACATCTGAGGATCCATAATTCACCCCTCCACTTT.

This clonotype has only one observation. The chain links TRBV21-1 to TRBJ2-3; the D segment call TRBD1 is taken from the table without a DNA check. TRBV21-1 is reported as a pseudogene. The CDR3 is 21 residues long. CDR3 amino acids: CASSTPDRGGLDDAGTDTQYF. DNA of the CDR3: TGTGCCAGCAGCACCCCGGACAGGGGCGGACTCGACGATGCAGGCACAGATACGCAGTATTTT.

The chain combines TRBV24-1 with TRBJ1-2; TRBD1 agrees at 9 bases. The germline gives CDR1 KGHDR, CDR2 SFDVKD. Trimming took 4 bases from V and 3 from J; bases not matched to a gene: 8. The CDR3 is 16 residues long. The CDR3 nucleotides read TGTGCCACCAGTGACTTACAGGGGGCGGGAGACTATGGCTACACCTTC. This gives the protein CATSDLQGAGDYGYTF.

This clonotype has at least ten counts. The chain uses TRBV7-9 and TRBJ2-3; tentatively, D is TRBD1 (6 bases). CDR1 and CDR2 (germline): SEHNR, FQNEAQ (reference sequence). The CDR3 spans 14 residues. The V end was cut by 5 bases, the J end by 1 base, with 10 bases between. The CDR3, as DNA: TGTGCCAGCAGCAAACGACAGGGCACAGATACGCAGTATTTT. Translation: CASSKRQGTDTQYF.

V is TRBV4-3 and J is TRBJ2-1; D not certain. Trimming took off 0 bases at V and 10 bases at J, with 10 bases between the two ends. Germline loops: CDR1 LGHNA, CDR2 YSLEER. This CDR3 comprises 13 residues. The CDR3 region is CASSQDIGGEQFF. As DNA, the CDR3 is TGCGCCAGCAGCCAAGATATAGGTGGGGAGCAGTTCTTC.

This clonotype occurred many times. V usage is TRBV12-3 or TRBV12-4 and J usage is TRBJ2-5, with no clear D. V dropped 6 bases and J dropped 7 bases, with 6 bases sitting between them. This CDR3 spans 10 amino acids. In nucleotides, the CDR3 is TGTGCCAGCAGCTTCGGGACCCAGTACTTC. Amino acid sequence: CASSFGTQYF.

The chain combines TRBV10-3 with TRBJ2-1; D gene ambiguous. V lost 0 bases, J lost 3 bases, and 18 bases lay in between. Germline-derived CDR1 and CDR2 are ENHRY and SYGVKD. This CDR3 has 18 amino acids. CDR3 sequence reads: CAISESTPPRPRYNEQFF. CDR3 nucleotide sequence: TGTGCCATCAGTGAGTCCACCCCTCCGCGACCTCGCTACAATGAGCAGTTCTTC.

Only a few counts were recorded for this clonotype. V gene TRBV4-3 combines with J gene TRBJ2-1; 10 bases match TRBD2. CDR3 length equals 15 residues. After removal of 5 bases from V and 4 bases from J, the junction contained 5 bases not matched to a gene. Per germline, CDR1 LGHNA and CDR2 YSLEER. CDR3 nucleotide sequence: TGCGCCAGCAGCTCCGGACTAGCGGAGTACAATGAGCAGTTCTTC. It is translated as CASSSGLAEYNEQFF.

This clonotype appeared a few times. The V and J genes are TRBV12-3 or TRBV12-4 and TRBJ2-1; TRBD2 agrees at 8 bases. V gave up 3 bases and J gave up 13 bases; unmatched junction bases: 8. The CDR3 loop spans 13 amino acids. CDR3 amino acids: CASSFRLAGVQFF. The CDR3 DNA is TGTGCCAGCAGTTTCCGTCTAGCGGGTGTCCAGTTCTTC.

The V and J genes are TRBV6-2 or TRBV6-3 and TRBJ1-5, with a tentative D call TRBD1 (5 bases). Germline V CDR1 and CDR2: MNHEY, SVGEGT. The CDR3 consists of 16 residues. V lost 5 bases and J lost 3, with 17 bases in between. The CDR3 coding sequence is TGTGCCAGCAGTCCCATTCGGGACTACGACAATCAGCCCCAGCATTTT. Encoded protein: CASSPIRDYDNQPQHF.

As concerns this clonotype: The germline gene is not matched at one end of the junction; a read error may be the cause. V usage is TRBV20-1 and J usage is TRBJ2-5; 7 bases are shared with TRBD1. CDR1 and CDR2 from the germline V gene are DFQATT and SNEGSKA (reference sequence). This CDR3 contains 13 residues. CDR3 loop: CSARDSIHETQYF. The CDR3 DNA is TGTAGTGCTAGGGACAGCATCCATGAGACCCAGTACTTC.

The rearrangement uses TRBV9 and TRBJ2-3; D might be TRBD1 or TRBD2, each matching 5 bases. The CDR3 runs to 16 residues. CDR1 and CDR2 (germline): SGDLS, YYNGEE. V lost 2 bases, J lost 1 base, and 14 bases lay in between. The CDR3 loop is CASSVRPRGGTDTQYF. The CDR3 region has the DNA TGTGCCAGCAGCGTGAGGCCCCGAGGGGGCACAGATACGCAGTATTTT.

The V and J genes are TRBV5-6 and TRBJ2-1; the D is unclear. Deletions cut 0 bases from V and 2 bases from J, with 6 bases between. The CDR3 consists of 14 residues. Germline V lookup: CDR1 SGHDT, CDR2 YYEEEE. CDR3 bases: TGTGCCAGCAGCTTGGTGGCTACCTACAATGAGCAGTTCTTC. Amino acid sequence: CASSLVATYNEQFF. Based on the CDR3 plus reference TRBV5-6 and TRBJ2-1, the full variable domain is DAGVTQSPTHLIKTRGQQVTLRCSPKSGHDTVSWYQQALGQGPQFIFQYYEEEERQRGNFPDRFSGHQFPNYSSELNVNALLLGDSALYLCASSLVATYNEQFFGPGTRLTVL.

This chain links TRBV3-1 with TRBJ2-3; tentative D call: TRBD2 (6 bases). This CDR3 is built from 15 residues. Trimming took off 2 bases at V and 0 bases at J, with 9 bases between the two ends. The germline CDR1 and CDR2 sequences are LGHDT and YNNKEL (reference sequence). The CDR3 DNA reads as TGTGCCAGCAGCCAACAGGCGGGGAGCACAGATACGCAGTATTTT. It yields the protein CASSQQAGSTDTQYF.

The rearrangement uses TRBV21-1 and TRBJ2-4; the table's D call, TRBD1, was not checked against the DNA. TRBV21-1 is a pseudogene segment. The CDR3 is 13 amino acids. In DNA form, the CDR3 reads TGTGCCAGCAGCCCACAGGGGCAAAACATTCAGTACTTC. Translating it yields CASSPQGQNIQYF.

CDR3 loop: CASSLLTSGVLSYEQYF. DNA of the CDR3: TGTGCCAGCAGCTTATTAACTAGCGGGGTCCTCTCCTACGAGCAGTACTTC. The chain is built from TRBV7-2 and TRBJ2-7, with 10 bases fitting TRBD2. Germline lookup yields CDR1 SGHTA and CDR2 FQGNSA. J gave up 0 bases and V 2 bases, and 7 bases lay outside the gene matches. The CDR3 sequence is 17 residues long.

J is TRBJ1-2 and V is TRBV5-5; no reliable D call. The V gene lost 0 bases and the J gene lost 4 bases, with 13 bases spanning the gap. The CDR3 has 15 residues. Germline V gene lookup returns CDR1 SGHKS and CDR2 YYEKEE (reference sequence). The CDR3 DNA is TGTGCCAGCAGCTTGGAGGAGACCGGCTCCTATGGCTACACCTTC. Translation gives CASSLEETGSYGYTF.

V gene TRBV5-5 combines with J gene TRBJ1-2; TRBD1 aligns across 10 bases. The CDR3 consists of 18 residues. Germline loops: CDR1 SGHKS, CDR2 YYEKEE (reference sequence). With 4 bases clipped from V and 0 bases from J, the junction kept 12 bases outside the gene matches. The CDR3 DNA reads as TGTGCCAGCAGCAAGCCGGGACAGGGGAAGCTTACTAACTATGGCTACACCTTC. It translates to CASSKPGQGKLTNYGYTF.

Note on this clonotype: Sequence at one end of the junction differs from germline and may be a read error. CDR3 nucleotide sequence: TGTGCCAGCAGCTTACCCCGGCTAGCGGGGATGCCCTACGATGAGCAGTTCTTC. It translates to CASSLPRLAGMPYDEQFF. The rearrangement joins TRBV7-2 to TRBJ2-1; 9 bases map to TRBD2. The CDR3 extends over 18 amino acids. CDR1 is SGHTA, CDR2 FQGNSA, per germline.

CDR3 DNA sequence: TGCAGTGCTATAATCCGGGACAGGGATGCCAGAACGCAGTATTTT. It yields the protein CSAIIRDRDARTQYF. The rearrangement uses TRBV20-1 and TRBJ2-3; 9 nucleotides align to TRBD1. This CDR3 has 15 amino acids. CDR1 DFQATT and CDR2 SNEGSKA come from the germline V gene (reference sequence). J lost 9 bases, V lost 4 bases, and 14 bases had no gene match.

This clonotype was seen only a few times. The chain uses TRBV4-3 and TRBJ2-3; 8 bases are a match to TRBD2. Germline trimming cut 0 bases from V and 0 bases from J; bases unmatched to any gene: 5. The germline gives CDR1 LGHNA, CDR2 YSLEER. The length of the CDR3 is 17 residues. CDR3 amino acids: CASSQDPAGASTDTQYF. The CDR3 DNA reads as TGCGCCAGCAGCCAAGATCCAGCGGGGGCTAGCACAGATACGCAGTATTTT.